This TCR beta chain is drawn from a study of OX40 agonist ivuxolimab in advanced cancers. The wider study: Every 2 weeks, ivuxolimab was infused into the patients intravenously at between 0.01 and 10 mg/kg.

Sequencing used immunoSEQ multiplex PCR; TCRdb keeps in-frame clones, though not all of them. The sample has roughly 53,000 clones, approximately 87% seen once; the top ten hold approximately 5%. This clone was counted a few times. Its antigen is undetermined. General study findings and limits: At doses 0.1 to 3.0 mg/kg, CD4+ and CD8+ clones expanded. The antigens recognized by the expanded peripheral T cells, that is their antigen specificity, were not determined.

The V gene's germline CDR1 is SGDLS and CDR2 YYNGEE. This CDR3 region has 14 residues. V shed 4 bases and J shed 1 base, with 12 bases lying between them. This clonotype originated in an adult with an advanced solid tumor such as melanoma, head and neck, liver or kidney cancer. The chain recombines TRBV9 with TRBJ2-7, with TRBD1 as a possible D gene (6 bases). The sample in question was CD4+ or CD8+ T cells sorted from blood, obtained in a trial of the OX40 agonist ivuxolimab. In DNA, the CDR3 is TGTGCCAGCAGCCCCCAGACAGGTTCCTACGAGCAGTACTTC. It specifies CASSPQTGSYEQYF.